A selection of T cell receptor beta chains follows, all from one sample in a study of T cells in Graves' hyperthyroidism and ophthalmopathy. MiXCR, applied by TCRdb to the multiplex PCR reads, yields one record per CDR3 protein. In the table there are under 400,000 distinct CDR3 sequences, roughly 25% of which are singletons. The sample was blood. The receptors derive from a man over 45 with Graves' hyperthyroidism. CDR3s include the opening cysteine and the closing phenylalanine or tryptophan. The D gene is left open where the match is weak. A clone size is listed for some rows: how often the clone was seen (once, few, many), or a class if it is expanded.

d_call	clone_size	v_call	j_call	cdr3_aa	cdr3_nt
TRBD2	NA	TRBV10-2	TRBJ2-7	CASSAVGTSASTYEQYF	TGCGCCAGCAGTGCGGTTGGGACTAGCGCCTCGACCTACGAGCAGTACTTC
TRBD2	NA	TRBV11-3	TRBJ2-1	CASSPMGGSSYNEQFF	TGTGCCAGCAGCCCAATGGGGGGGAGCTCCTACAATGAGCAGTTCTTC
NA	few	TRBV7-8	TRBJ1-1	CASSKETAYSTEAFF	TGTGCCAGCAGCAAGGAGACAGCCTATTCCACTGAAGCTTTCTTT
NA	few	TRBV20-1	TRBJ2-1	CSASVFAGSSYNEQFF	TGCAGTGCTAGTGTATTCGCGGGAAGCTCCTACAATGAGCAGTTCTTC
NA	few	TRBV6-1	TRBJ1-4	CASRQKVTRGAKKLFF	TGTGCCAGCAGGCAGAAGGTGACCAGAGGGGCGAAAAAACTGTTTTTT
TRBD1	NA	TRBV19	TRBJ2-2	CASSPGTGGAGELFF	TGTGCCAGTAGCCCCGGGACAGGGGGGGCCGGGGAGCTGTTTTTT
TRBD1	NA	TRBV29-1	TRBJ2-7	CSATPGTGSPEQYF	TGCAGCGCAACCCCCGGGACAGGGTCGCCGGAGCAGTACTTC
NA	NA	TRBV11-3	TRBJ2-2	CASSRHETSGELFF	TGTGCCAGCAGCCGCCACGAGACGTCGGGGGAGCTGTTTTTT
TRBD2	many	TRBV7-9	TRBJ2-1	CASSPPLRLAGDSYNEQFF	TGTGCCAGCAGCCCCCCACTCCGGCTAGCGGGGGACTCCTACAATGAGCAGTTCTTC
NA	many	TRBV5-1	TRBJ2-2	CGILAVRAPNTGELFF	TGCGGAATTTTAGCGGTGAGGGCCCCGAACACCGGGGAGCTGTTTTTT
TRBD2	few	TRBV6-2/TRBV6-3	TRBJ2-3	CASSRLLASGNTDTQYF	TGTGCCAGCAGTCGGCTCTTGGCTAGCGGTAACACAGATACGCAGTATTTT
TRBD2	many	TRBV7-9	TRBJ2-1	CASNGLAGGPEQFF	TGTGCCAGCAACGGACTAGCGGGAGGGCCTGAGCAGTTCTTC
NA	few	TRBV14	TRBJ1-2	CASSQVQNYGYTF	TGTGCCAGCAGCCAAGTACAGAACTATGGCTACACCTTC
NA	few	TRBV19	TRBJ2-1	CASSTPGAVYNEQFF	TGTGCCAGTAGTACCCCGGGGGCGGTATACAATGAGCAGTTCTTC
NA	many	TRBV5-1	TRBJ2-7	CASSLDSYYEQYF	TGCGCCAGCAGCTTGGACAGTTATTACGAGCAGTACTTC
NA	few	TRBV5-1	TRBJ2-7	CASSLDPGSDREQYF	TGCGCCAGCAGCTTGGATCCGGGGTCGGATCGCGAGCAGTACTTC
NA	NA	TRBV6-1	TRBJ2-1	CASSASSNEQFF	TGTGCCAGCAGTGCTTCCAGCAATGAGCAGTTCTTC
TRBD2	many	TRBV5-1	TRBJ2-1	CASSGGLAGRLSYNEQFF	TGCGCCAGCAGCGGGGGACTAGCGGGACGACTATCCTACAATGAGCAGTTCTTC
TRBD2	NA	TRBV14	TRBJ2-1	CASSFGLAGVHLFF	TGTGCCAGCAGCTTCGGACTAGCGGGCGTCCATTTGTTCTTC
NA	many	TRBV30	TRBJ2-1	CAWSVTGYNEQFF	TGTGCCTGGAGTGTAACTGGTTACAATGAGCAGTTCTTC
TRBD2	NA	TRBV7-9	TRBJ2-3	CASSFPPAGVSRDTQYF	TGTGCCAGCAGCTTCCCTCCAGCGGGAGTGAGTAGGGATACGCAGTATTTT
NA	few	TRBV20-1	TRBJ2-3	CSARDPLRMPLDTQYF	TGCAGTGCTAGAGATCCTTTGCGCATGCCGTTAGATACGCAGTATTTT
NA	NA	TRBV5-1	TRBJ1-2	CASSPWTANYGYTF	TGCGCCAGCAGCCCCTGGACAGCTAACTATGGCTACACCTTC
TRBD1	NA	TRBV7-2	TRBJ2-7	CASRSGQGSSYEQYF	TGTGCCAGCAGGAGCGGACAGGGGAGCTCCTACGAGCAGTACTTC
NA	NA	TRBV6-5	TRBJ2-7	CASSHTGPGQMTLYEQYF	TGTGCCAGCAGTCACACTGGACCGGGACAAATGACCCTCTACGAGCAGTACTTC
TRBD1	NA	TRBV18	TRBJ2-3	CASSPRDRVTDTQYF	TGTGCCAGCTCACCAAGGGACAGGGTCACAGATACGCAGTATTTT